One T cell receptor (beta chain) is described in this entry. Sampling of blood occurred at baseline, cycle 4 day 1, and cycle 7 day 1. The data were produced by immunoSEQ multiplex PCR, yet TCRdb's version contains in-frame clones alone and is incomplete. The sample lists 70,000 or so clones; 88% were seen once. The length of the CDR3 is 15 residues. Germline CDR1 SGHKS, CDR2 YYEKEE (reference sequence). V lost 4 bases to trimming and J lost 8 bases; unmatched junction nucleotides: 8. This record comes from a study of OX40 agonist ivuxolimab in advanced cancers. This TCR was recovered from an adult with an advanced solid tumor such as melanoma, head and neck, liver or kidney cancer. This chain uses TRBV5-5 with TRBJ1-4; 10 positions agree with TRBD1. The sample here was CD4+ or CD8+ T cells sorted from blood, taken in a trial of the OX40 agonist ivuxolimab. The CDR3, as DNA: TGTGCCAGCAGCGTGCCCTCGACAGGGGGCGAAAAACTGTTTTTT. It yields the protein CASSVPSTGGEKLFF.